The 20 T cell receptor beta chains in this list originate from one sample, sequenced in a study of blood T cell repertoires in COVID-19. Profiling relied on immunoSEQ multiplex PCR, and the TCRdb table lists in-frame clones only, not all of them. The sample records about 130,000 clones, around 86% being singletons. Sequencing was performed on PBMCs or T cells enriched from blood (not recorded which). These TCRs come from a man younger than 40 who had recovered from COVID-19.

V is TRBV9 and J is TRBJ1-1, with D uncertain. The germline V gene encodes CDR1 SGDLS and CDR2 YYNGEE. This CDR3 has 13 residues. Trimming removed 3 bases from V and 2 bases from J, with 8 bases in between. This chain's CDR3 is CASSDGLNTEAFF. CDR3 in DNA: TGTGCCAGCAGCGACGGACTAAACACTGAAGCTTTCTTT.

The chain combines TRBV2 with TRBJ1-1, with D maybe TRBD1 (6 bases). Germline V gives CDR1 SNHLY, CDR2 FYNNEI. The CDR3 is 11 amino acids. V was cut by 6 bases and J by 11 bases, with 13 bases left in between. The CDR3 loop reads CASRQGVVAFF. CDR3 coding DNA: TGTGCCAGCAGACAGGGCGTGGTTGCTTTCTTT.

This sequence joins TRBV11-3 and TRBJ2-5, with 11 bases that match TRBD1. With 1 base clipped from V and 2 bases from J, the junction kept 9 bases outside the gene matches. CDR1 SGHNT and CDR2 YENEEA come from the germline V gene. This CDR3 contains 18 residues. In DNA, the CDR3 is TGTGCCAGCAGCTTAGCTGTTATGGGACAGGGGGAACAAGAGACCCAGTACTTC. This sequence encodes CASSLAVMGQGEQETQYF.

The gene calls are TRBV21-1 and TRBJ2-1; the D segment call TRBD2 is taken from the table without a DNA check. TRBV21-1 is annotated as a pseudogene. This CDR3 comprises 17 residues. CDR3 bases: TGTGCCAGCAGTTCCCCGGGACTAGCGGGGGGGAACCGTGAGCAGTTCTTC. It codes for CASSSPGLAGGNREQFF.

This clone was seen once. This chain joins TRBV2 and TRBJ2-3, with 8 positions matching TRBD2. J lost 0 bases, V lost 5 bases, and 1 base had no gene match. The CDR3 has 14 amino acids. Germline CDR1 is SNHLY and CDR2 is FYNNEI. CDR3 sequence reads: CASSRTSSTDTQYF. The CDR3 coding sequence is TGTGCCAGCAGTAGGACTAGCAGCACAGATACGCAGTATTTT.

The J gene is TRBJ1-2, the V gene TRBV15; 10 bases align to TRBD1. Looked up from germline, CDR1 is LNHNV and CDR2 is YYDKDF (reference sequence). The CDR3 sequence is 18 residues long. V trimming: 5 bases; J trimming: 2 bases; junction bases outside the gene matches: 14. The CDR3 DNA follows: TGTGCCACCAGCGTAACCGGGACAGGGGACATCGAAAACTATGGCTACACCTTC. Translation: CATSVTGTGDIENYGYTF.

The V and J genes are TRBV7-9 and TRBJ1-1, with 10 bases identical to TRBD1. From germline, CDR1 is SEHNR and CDR2 FQNEAQ (reference sequence). The ends lost 5 bases at V and 3 bases at J; junction bases unmatched: 6. CDR3 size: 15 residues. In DNA, the CDR3 is TGTGCCAGCAGCCCGGGACAGGGGTCGGACACTGAAGCTTTCTTT. Amino acid sequence: CASSPGQGSDTEAFF.

The rearrangement uses TRBV11-2 and TRBJ2-7; 8 bases are a match to TRBD2. Germline trimming cut 3 bases from V and 2 bases from J; bases unmatched to any gene: 9. The CDR3 is made up of 16 amino acids. Germline V lookup: CDR1 SGHAT, CDR2 FQNNGV. CDR3 coding DNA: TGTGCCAGCAGCTTGCAGCGGGAGCCCACGCCCTACGAGCAGTACTTC. The encoded protein is CASSLQREPTPYEQYF.

The V call is TRBV6-5, the J call TRBJ2-7, with 11 bases that match TRBD2. The germline gives CDR1 MNHEY, CDR2 SVGAGI. With V trimmed by 2 bases and J by 6 bases, 6 bases remained unmatched. The CDR3 spans 15 residues. CDR3 DNA sequence: TGTGCCAGCAGTTACGCGACTAGCGGGATTGGCGAGCAGTACTTC. Protein: CASSYATSGIGEQYF.

This clone was counted only a few times. Here the CDR3 reads CASSFGTEAFF. CDR3 nucleotide sequence: TGTGCCAGCAGCTTCGGCACTGAAGCTTTCTTT. The chain joins TRBV7-9 to TRBJ1-1, with no clear D. V shed 3 bases and J shed 4 bases, with 3 bases lying between them. The CDR3 extends over 11 amino acids. Germline V CDR1 and CDR2: SEHNR, FQNEAQ (reference sequence).

The CDR3 sequence is CASSLQGREKLFF. CDR3 nucleotide sequence: TGTGCCAGCAGTTTACAGGGGAGAGAAAAACTGTTTTTT. The chain combines TRBV12-3 or TRBV12-4 with TRBJ1-4, with D possibly being TRBD1 (6 bases). This CDR3 spans 13 amino acids. V lost 2 bases and J 8 bases, leaving 9 bases between the germline ends.

The rearrangement uses TRBV3-1 (or the pseudogene TRBV3-2) and TRBJ1-2; possibly TRBD1 for D (5 bases). Germline values: CDR1 LGHDT, CDR2 YNNKEL (reference sequence). The CDR3 is made up of 18 amino acids. Trimming took 4 bases from V and 3 from J, leaving 24 bases between them. For the CDR3, the DNA is TGTGCCAGCAGCCCCTCCTCAAGTGGGGCCCCCATTGACTATGGCTACACCTTC. Its translation is CASSPSSSGAPIDYGYTF.

This clone has just one count. V usage is TRBV6-5 and J usage is TRBJ2-1; TRBD2 aligns across 8 bases. CDR3 length: 15 residues. J was trimmed by 9 bases and V by 4 bases; bases with no gene match: 11. Per the germline V gene, CDR1 is MNHEY and CDR2 is SVGAGI. The CDR3 nucleotides are TGTGCCAGCAGTTCCCCGGGACTAGGTGGGAGTGAGCAGTTCTTC. This codes for CASSSPGLGGSEQFF.

The chain is built from TRBV4-1 and TRBJ1-5; D is perhaps TRBD1 (5 bases). V was trimmed by 4 bases and J by 3 bases, leaving 19 bases between them. Germline assignment: CDR1 MGHRA and CDR2 YSYEKL. The CDR3 contains 17 residues. The CDR3 DNA reads TGCGCCAGCAGCCCCCGCCCCCAGGGATCGGTCAATCAGCCCCAGCATTTT. It codes for CASSPRPQGSVNQPQHF.

This chain joins TRBV2 and TRBJ1-4; 10 nucleotides match TRBD1. This CDR3 is 17 amino acids long. The trim removed 4 bases at V and 5 bases at J, leaving 10 bases unmatched. Germline CDR1 and CDR2: SNHLY and FYNNEI. Written as DNA, the CDR3 is TGTGCCAGCAGTGGGTGGATCGGGACAGGGGTGAATGAAAAACTGTTTTTT. Its protein product is CASSGWIGTGVNEKLFF.

V usage is TRBV25-1 and J usage is TRBJ1-1; TRBD1 might be the D (6 bases). This CDR3 comprises 15 residues. Germline V gene lookup returns CDR1 MGHDK and CDR2 SYGVNS. V lost 0 bases and J 2 bases, leaving 10 bases between the germline ends. The CDR3 is CASSEYQGLNTEAFF. CDR3 in DNA: TGTGCCAGCAGTGAATACCAGGGGCTAAACACTGAAGCTTTCTTT.

The V and J genes are TRBV13 and TRBJ2-3; 12 positions match TRBD2. The CDR3 sequence is 16 residues long. The ends lost 3 bases at V and 6 bases at J; junction bases unmatched: 7. Germline V CDR1 and CDR2: PRHDT, FYEKMQ (reference sequence). The CDR3 DNA follows: TGTGCCAGCAGCTTTCGGTCTCTAGCGGGAGGGGATACGCAGTATTTT. Protein: CASSFRSLAGGDTQYF.

The V and J genes are TRBV2 and TRBJ2-1; TRBD2 matches at 7 bases. The trim removed 3 bases at V and 10 bases at J, leaving 9 bases unmatched. Per germline, CDR1 SNHLY and CDR2 FYNNEI. The CDR3 has 14 amino acids. The CDR3 nucleotides read TGTGCCAGCAGTGATCAGGCTAGCGGACGGGAGCAGTTCTTC. Protein product: CASSDQASGREQFF.

This chain links TRBV4-1 with TRBJ2-1, with D possibly matching TRBD2 (6 bases). The CDR3 is 19 amino acids. CDR1 and CDR2 from the germline V gene are MGHRA and YSYEKL. V was shortened by 0 bases and J by 5 bases, with 23 bases between the two germline ends. CDR3: CASSQDRGPGGASDNEQFF. In nucleotides, the CDR3 is TGCGCCAGCAGCCAAGATCGCGGCCCCGGAGGGGCTTCGGACAATGAGCAGTTCTTC.

This clone was recorded once. The junction shows a germline mismatch at one end, possibly a read error. This chain links TRBV6-4 with TRBJ1-3; TRBD1 agrees at 7 bases. Germline assignment: CDR1 MRHNA and CDR2 SNTAGT. The CDR3 length is 11 residues. CDR3 loop: CASSAPTGIGF. CDR3 bases: TGTGCCAGCAGTGCCCCGACAGGGATAGGTTTT.